The sequence of this T cell receptor (beta chain) was determined in a study of identical twins. A universal primer site arose from template switching, and cDNA bore unique molecular identifiers. TCRdb reprocessed the 5' RACE reads via MiXCR and lists one record per CDR3 protein. Here the sample spans a few hundred thousand distinct CDR3 sequences, about a fifth being singletons. This clonotype was recorded many times. As yet, its antigen is unknown. Everyone who donated was a healthy Caucasian. General study results and limits: These conclusions were based on statistical analysis (cross-sectional, not following the same donors). One should note that invariant MAIT and iNKT cells could partly confound zero-insertion analyses.

The sequencing sample was made of naive T cells sorted from blood. This sequence was found in a man in his forties or fifties in good health.

The CDR3 nucleotides are TGTGCCAGCAGTATGGCCTCTGGAAACACCATATATTTT. Its protein product is CASSMASGNTIYF. This chain connects TRBV7-9 to TRBJ1-3, with unresolved D. Germline CDR1 reads SEHNR; CDR2 reads FQNEAQ (reference sequence). This CDR3 contains 13 residues. Trimming shortened V by 6 bases and J by 0 bases, and 6 bases separated the two germline ends.